This record covers a single T cell receptor beta chain. This entry comes from a study of blood T cell repertoires in COVID-19. Per germline, CDR1 MNHEY and CDR2 SMNVEV (reference sequence). V gave up 5 bases and J gave up 10 bases, with 9 bases separating them. The CDR3 has 11 amino acids. Data came from immunoSEQ multiplex PCR; TCRdb stores just in-frame clones and leaves some out. The sample has roughly 250,000 clones; approximately 86% are singletons. The TCR sequence derives from a woman in her 30s with acute or convalescent COVID-19. The rearrangement uses TRBV27 and TRBJ2-1, with a tentative D call TRBD1 (5 bases). Source material: peripheral blood. Here the CDR3 DNA reads TGTGCCAGCAGTACCTACAGGGAGCAGTTCTTC. Translated, it gives CASSTYREQFF.